One and the same sample provided the 31 T cell receptor beta chains below, sequenced in a study of T-cell memory formation after mild COVID-19. TCRdb reprocessed the 5' RACE reads with MiXCR, giving one entry per CDR3 protein. The sample shows some 130,000 distinct CDR3 sequences, about 15% of them seen only once. The sequencing sample was made of PBMCs or a T cell subset sorted from them (not recorded which). These receptors were collected from an adult woman who had mild COVID-19 (a few samples of this study predate the infection). Cell type and time point are not known.

This clonotype appeared a few times. The rearrangement joins TRBV6-2 or TRBV6-3 to TRBJ2-2, with 9 bases aligning to TRBD2. This CDR3 comprises 17 residues. Germline loops: CDR1 MNHEY, CDR2 SVGEGT. Losses at the gene ends were 4 bases for V and 10 bases for J; bases not matched to a gene: 16. This CDR3 is CASSSPSLAGRGEELFF. For the CDR3, the DNA is TGTGCCAGCAGTTCACCCTCCCTAGCGGGAAGAGGGGAGGAGCTGTTTTTT.

This clonotype showed up many times. V usage is TRBV12-3 or TRBV12-4 and J usage is TRBJ2-1; 9 bases map to TRBD2. J gave up 4 bases and V 2 bases, and 3 bases lay outside the gene matches. The CDR3 spans 15 residues. The CDR3 here is CASSLTLAGYNEQFF. The CDR3 coding sequence is TGTGCCAGCAGTTTAACCCTAGCGGGGTACAATGAGCAGTTCTTC.

The table lists this clonotype with a few counts. The chain uses TRBV7-2 and TRBJ2-1, with D hard to call. From germline, CDR1 is SGHTA and CDR2 FQGNSA. The V end lost 6 bases, the J end lost 4 bases, and 7 bases lay between the germline ends. This CDR3 has 12 amino acids. In DNA, the CDR3 is TGTGCCAGCAGTGTAGGTTACAATGAGCAGTTCTTC. Translation: CASSVGYNEQFF.

This sequence joins TRBV9 and TRBJ2-7; no clear D gene. CDR1 is SGDLS and CDR2 is YYNGEE in the germline V gene. The CDR3 is 15 amino acids. The V end was cut by 0 bases, the J end by 6 bases, with 16 bases between. The CDR3 sequence: CASSVEVVSNGEQYF. DNA of the CDR3: TGTGCCAGCAGCGTAGAAGTAGTATCGAATGGCGAGCAGTACTTC.

Worth noting for this clonotype: The conserved closing phenylalanine or tryptophan is absent in this CDR3, likely reflecting a read error. V and J are TRBV11-3 and TRBJ2-1; D is uncertain. The CDR3 is 11 residues long. Germline V gives CDR1 SGHNT, CDR2 YENEEA. V was pared by 5 bases and J by 8 bases, with 7 bases between. DNA of the CDR3: TGTGCCAGCAGCCCCCGAGATGAGCAGTTCTTA. Residues: CASSPRDEQFL.

In this sample, this clonotype turned up many times. The chain joins TRBV5-1 to TRBJ1-2, with 8 bases lining up with TRBD1. Per the germline V gene, CDR1 is SGHRS and CDR2 is YFSETQ. This CDR3 has 15 amino acids. The V segment lost 2 bases and the J segment 4 bases; nucleotides outside the gene matches: 7. The CDR3 sequence is CASSFDRGEIYGYTF. The CDR3 DNA reads as TGCGCCAGCAGCTTCGACAGGGGAGAGATCTATGGCTACACCTTC. The variable domain in full, completed from reference TRBV5-1 and TRBJ1-2, reads KAGVTQTPRYLIKTRGQQVTLSCSPISGHRSVSWYQQTPGQGLQFLFEYFSETQRNKGNFPGRFSGRQFSNSRSEMNVSTLELGDSALYLCASSFDRGEIYGYTFGSGTRLTVV.

In its sample, this clonotype was seen a few times. The rearrangement links TRBV4-3 to TRBJ2-1; tentative D call: TRBD2 (5 bases). V was cut by 0 bases and J by 10 bases, with 10 bases left in between. Germline CDR1 LGHNA, CDR2 YSLEER. This CDR3 is 13 amino acids long. CDR3 amino acids: CASSQEAEREQFF. CDR3 DNA sequence: TGCGCCAGCAGCCAAGAGGCAGAGCGGGAGCAGTTCTTC.

This clonotype was counted only a few times. CDR3 nucleotides: TGTGCCAGCAGCTTAGGGGGAGAAAGCAATGAGCAGTTCTTC. It codes for CASSLGGESNEQFF. The V gene is TRBV7-2, the J gene TRBJ2-1; tentative D call: TRBD2 (5 bases). Germline assignment: CDR1 SGHTA and CDR2 FQGNSA. V gave up 1 base and J gave up 6 bases, with 10 bases separating them. This CDR3 comprises 14 residues.

This clonotype was seen a few times. The rearrangement uses TRBV15 and TRBJ1-2, with 9 bases matching TRBD1. Germline assignment: CDR1 LNHNV and CDR2 YYDKDF (reference sequence). This CDR3 is built from 16 residues. The V segment lost 0 bases and the J segment 8 bases; nucleotides outside the gene matches: 10. The CDR3 DNA sequence: TGTGCCACCAGCAGAGATGGAACACAGGGGGCGCGAGGCTACACCTTC. This sequence encodes CATSRDGTQGARGYTF.

In its sample, this clonotype was seen many times. V is TRBV5-1 and J is TRBJ2-7; the match to TRBD1 covers 12 bases. The junction had 3 bases not matched to a gene; V was cut back by 4 bases and J by 7 bases. Germline V gene data show CDR1 as SGHRS and CDR2 as YFSETQ. The length of the CDR3 is 13 residues. DNA of the CDR3: TGCGCCAGCAGCCGGGACAGGGGGCATGAGCAGTACTTC. Its translation is CASSRDRGHEQYF.

This clonotype came up a few times. The chain recombines TRBV19 with TRBJ2-1; D perhaps matches TRBD2 (6 bases). This CDR3 is built from 16 residues. Germline V gene sequence: CDR1 LNHDA, CDR2 SQIVND (reference sequence). The V and J ends lost 6 bases and 5 bases respectively, with 20 bases between them. This CDR3 is CASSNNAGWGNNEQFF. The DNA for the CDR3 is TGTGCCAGTAGCAACAACGCGGGGTGGGGAAACAATGAGCAGTTCTTC.

The chain links TRBV5-6 to TRBJ2-3; 10 bases are shared with TRBD2. Looked up from germline, CDR1 is SGHDT and CDR2 is YYEEEE. The V and J ends lost 3 bases and 6 bases, in that order; junction bases with no gene match: 10. This CDR3 contains 16 residues. CDR3 bases: TGTGCCAGCAGCTCCAGGATAGCGGGAGGTTCGGATACGCAGTATTTT. Translating gives CASSSRIAGGSDTQYF.

Ten or more counts support this clonotype. The chain links TRBV7-8 to TRBJ1-6; D uncertain. V lost 1 base, J lost 8 bases, and 15 bases lay in between. Germline CDR1 SGHVS, CDR2 FQNEAQ. The CDR3 spans 16 residues. DNA of the CDR3: TGTGCCAGCAGCTTAGTAGGTGCTTGGGGTGATTCACCCCTCCACTTT. As protein: CASSLVGAWGDSPLHF.

This clonotype was seen at least ten times. The V and J genes are TRBV7-9 and TRBJ2-7; D gene ambiguous. From germline, CDR1 is SEHNR and CDR2 FQNEAQ (reference sequence). The ends were cut back, 6 bases at V and 0 bases at J, with 9 bases in the middle. The CDR3 loop spans 13 amino acids. The CDR3 DNA is TGTGCCAGCAGGGCCGGCCTCTCCTACGAGCAGTACTTC. It yields the protein CASRAGLSYEQYF.

V gene TRBV7-3 combines with J gene TRBJ2-6; D may be TRBD1 (6 bases). V shed 5 bases and J shed 0 bases, with 14 bases lying between them. Germline V gene sequence: CDR1 SGHTA, CDR2 FQGTGA. The CDR3 is 17 residues long. As DNA, the CDR3 is TGTGCCAGCAGCCTGAGACAGGTGGCCTCTGGGGCCAACGTCCTGACTTTC. It is translated as CASSLRQVASGANVLTF.

The chain joins TRBV3-1 to TRBJ1-4; D is unresolved. The V end was cut by 2 bases, the J end by 8 bases, with 3 bases between. The CDR3 length is 11 residues. Per the germline V gene, CDR1 is LGHDT and CDR2 is YNNKEL (reference sequence). CDR3 nucleotides: TGTGCCAGCAGCCAATTGGAAAAACTGTTTTTT. Protein: CASSQLEKLFF. The whole variable domain, filled in from reference TRBV3-1 and TRBJ1-4, reads DTAVSQTPKYLVTQMGNDKSIKCEQNLGHDTMYWYKQDSKKFLKIMFSYNNKELIINETVPNRFSPKSPDKAHLNLHINSLELGDSAVYFCASSQLEKLFFGSGTQLSVL.

Remarks on this clonotype: At one end, the junction sequence differs from germline, possibly due to a read error. V usage is TRBV7-8 and J usage is TRBJ2-2, with a possible D match to TRBD2 (5 bases). The CDR3 spans 15 residues. Germline lookup yields CDR1 SGHVS and CDR2 FQNEAQ. DNA for the CDR3: TGTGCCAGCAGCTTAGTCATCAGGAACACCGGGGAGATGTTTTTT. Amino acid sequence: CASSLVIRNTGEMFF.

This clonotype was seen more than once but under ten times. The J gene is TRBJ2-7, the V gene TRBV19; 9 bases fit TRBD1. Germline assignment: CDR1 LNHDA and CDR2 SQIVND (reference sequence). The CDR3 is 15 residues long. J lost 0 bases, V lost 5 bases, and 5 bases had no gene match. The CDR3 DNA is TGTGCCAGTAGTCCGCGGGACAGGGCCTCCTACGAGCAGTACTTC. Its translation is CASSPRDRASYEQYF.

This clonotype occurred a few times. The gene calls are TRBV7-2 and TRBJ2-1; D unclear. Trimming stripped 3 bases from V and 11 bases from J, with 11 bases between. The CDR3 covers 12 residues. The V gene's germline CDR1 is SGHTA and CDR2 FQGNSA. The CDR3, as DNA: TGTGCCAGCAGCTTCTTAACCCAGCAGCAGTTCTTC. This encodes CASSFLTQQQFF.

This chain joins TRBV28 and TRBJ1-4; D gene unclear. Germline loops: CDR1 MDHEN, CDR2 SYDVKM. This CDR3 is built from 14 residues. V lost 8 bases, J lost 3 bases, and 13 bases lay in between. CDR3 protein: CASWKGRANEKLFF. The CDR3 nucleotides are TGTGCCAGCTGGAAAGGGAGGGCTAATGAAAAACTGTTTTTT. The variable domain in full, completed from reference TRBV28 and TRBJ1-4, reads DVKVTQSSRYLVKRTGEKVFLECVQDMDHENMFWYRQDPGLGLRLIYFSYDVKMKEKGDIPEGYSVSREKKERFSLILESASTNQTSMYLCASWKGRANEKLFFGSGTQLSVL.

The chain has TRBV5-1 and TRBJ1-2; no definite D call. The germline V and J ends were trimmed by 5 bases and 0 bases, with 8 bases remaining between them. The CDR3 length is 13 residues. The germline V gene encodes CDR1 SGHRS and CDR2 YFSETQ. The CDR3 here is CASRSETNYGYTF. In DNA, the CDR3 is TGCGCCAGCAGGTCAGAAACTAACTATGGCTACACCTTC.

V is TRBV3-1 and J is TRBJ1-1; perhaps TRBD1 as D (6 bases). This CDR3 is built from 18 residues. V shed 4 bases and J shed 5 bases, with 26 bases lying between them. Germline-derived CDR1 and CDR2 are LGHDT and YNNKEL (reference sequence). The CDR3 nucleotides are TGTGCCAGCAGCCCGAGACAGGTCACCCCGGGGTTGGGGACTGAAGCTTTCTTT. This gives the protein CASSPRQVTPGLGTEAFF.

Details on this clonotype: An end of the junction differs from the germline gene, which may be a read error. The chain uses TRBV7-2 and TRBJ2-1, with 7 bases lining up with TRBD2. The CDR3 is made up of 16 amino acids. Germline V gene lookup returns CDR1 SGHTA and CDR2 FQGNSA. The CDR3: CASSPLSGLNYTEQFF. The CDR3 DNA sequence: TGTGCCAGCAGCCCCCTTAGCGGGCTCAACTACACTGAGCAGTTCTTC.

The chain recombines TRBV25-1 with TRBJ2-7, with TRBD2 identical over 10 bases. V was pared by 7 bases and J by 3 bases, with 3 bases of the junction left unmatched. This CDR3 is built from 13 residues. Germline CDR1 and CDR2: MGHDK and SYGVNS. The DNA for the CDR3 is TGTGCCAGCACTAGCGGGAGTTACTACGAGCAGTACTTC. Translating it yields CASTSGSYYEQYF.

Only a few counts were recorded for this clonotype. J is TRBJ2-5 and V is TRBV24-1; 13 positions agree with TRBD2. Looked up from germline, CDR1 is KGHDR and CDR2 is SFDVKD. The junction had 7 bases not matched to a gene; V was cut back by 3 bases and J by 4 bases. This CDR3 contains 17 residues. This CDR3 is CATSDPGTSGIGETQYF. The CDR3 DNA reads TGTGCCACCAGTGATCCCGGGACTAGCGGGATCGGAGAGACCCAGTACTTC.

This chain uses TRBV15 with TRBJ2-2; D perhaps matches TRBD2 (6 bases). Trimming stripped 5 bases from V and 8 bases from J, with 15 bases between. CDR1 LNHNV and CDR2 YYDKDF come from the germline V gene (reference sequence). The CDR3 extends over 14 amino acids. CDR3 coding DNA: TGTGCCACCAGCCCCGGAGGGTTTTTAGGGGAGCTGTTTTTT. Translating gives CATSPGGFLGELFF.

This clonotype has a count of ten or more. The rearrangement links TRBV7-2 to TRBJ2-5; TRBD2 is a possible D gene (6 bases). Germline loops: CDR1 SGHTA, CDR2 FQGNSA. The CDR3 is 14 residues long. V was trimmed by 1 base and J by 7 bases, leaving 13 bases between them. The CDR3 DNA reads TGTGCCAGCAGCTTAGGTGGAGGGAGTGCGACCCAGTACTTC. Translating it yields CASSLGGGSATQYF.

This clonotype was observed at least ten times. V usage is TRBV6-2 or TRBV6-3 and J usage is TRBJ2-7; TRBD2 agrees at 8 bases. Unmatched junction bases numbered 17, after V lost 8 bases and J lost 2 bases. The CDR3 loop spans 17 amino acids. Germline V gene sequence: CDR1 MNHEY, CDR2 SVGEGT. CDR3 DNA sequence: TGTGCCAGCCCGTCTCAGAGCGGGAGAAGGTGGGCCTACGAGCAGTACTTC. Protein sequence: CASPSQSGRRWAYEQYF.

This clonotype was picked up one time. The chain joins TRBV20-1 to TRBJ1-1; no reliable D call. This CDR3 region has 12 residues. V shed 0 bases and J shed 4 bases, with 6 bases lying between them. CDR1 and CDR2 (germline): DFQATT, SNEGSKA (reference sequence). CDR3 DNA sequence: TGCAGTGCTAGAGAGGGCACCACTGAAGCTTTCTTT. Encoded protein: CSAREGTTEAFF.

The chain recombines TRBV12-3 or TRBV12-4 with TRBJ1-5; D is unresolved. V shed 5 bases and J shed 4 bases, with 9 bases lying between them. The length of the CDR3 is 13 residues. The CDR3 coding sequence is TGTGCCAGCAGTGCTAACAGAAATCAGCCCCAGCATTTT. As protein: CASSANRNQPQHF.

Only a few counts were recorded for this clonotype. The V call is TRBV7-9, the J call TRBJ2-1; 8 nucleotides match TRBD2. Germline V gene data show CDR1 as SEHNR and CDR2 as FQNEAQ (reference sequence). With 1 base clipped from V and 6 bases from J, the junction kept 8 bases outside the gene matches. The CDR3 spans 16 residues. CDR3 nucleotide sequence: TGTGCCAGCAGCTTAGGCCTAGCGGGCTTCTCCAATGAGCAGTTCTTC. This gives the protein CASSLGLAGFSNEQFF.